These 30 T cell receptor beta chains were all obtained from the same sample, sequenced in a study of persistence of HIV-infected CD4 T cells. Their antigen targets remain unknown. The libraries were made with immunoSEQ version 4 in survey mode. Some clones are missing from TCRdb's copy, which holds only in-frame ones; the method was immunoSEQ multiplex PCR. Of around 32,000 clones in the sample, approximately 70% were seen once. Overlapping HIV-1 Gag 15-mer peptides at approximately 0.96 ug per peptide per mL were used. Sorting of responding CD4+ T cells relied on upregulated CD40 ligand together with CD69. This sample comprised CD4+ T cells sorted from PBMCs after approximately 20-hour stimulation, obtained from a patient who received antiretroviral therapy. The receptors derive from an adult man with HIV who was CMV-seropositive.

This chain joins TRBV19 and TRBJ2-2; the D is unclear. Germline lookup yields CDR1 LNHDA and CDR2 SQIVND (reference sequence). V was trimmed by 3 bases and J by 0 bases, leaving 14 bases between them. The CDR3 totals 17 residues. The chain's CDR3 is CASSMAARLANTGELFF. The CDR3 nucleotides read TGTGCCAGTAGTATGGCAGCGCGGCTAGCGAACACCGGGGAGCTGTTTTTT.

V usage is TRBV18 and J usage is TRBJ1-2; D unresolved. This CDR3 comprises 13 residues. The germline V and J ends were trimmed by 3 bases and 3 bases, with 8 bases remaining between them. CDR1 is KGHSH, CDR2 LQKENI, per germline. In DNA form, the CDR3 reads TGTGCCAGCTCACCGGATAGGGACTATGGCTACACCTTC. Translated, it gives CASSPDRDYGYTF.

The chain has TRBV6-5 and TRBJ2-7; D may be TRBD2 (7 bases). This CDR3 has 15 residues. Germline CDR1 is MNHEY and CDR2 is SVGAGI. Trimming left V 0 bases short and J 5 bases short, with 14 bases between. CDR3 coding DNA: TGTGCCAGCAGTTACTCGGGGGGGCGCACCCACGAGCAGTACTTC. This sequence encodes CASSYSGGRTHEQYF.

As DNA, the CDR3 is TGTGCCAGCGGTCACAGAACGGGGGGGCGAGTACACAATGAGCAGTTCTTC. It yields the protein CASGHRTGGRVHNEQFF. The rearrangement joins TRBV6-6 to TRBJ2-1, with TRBD2 identical over 8 bases. Germline V lookup: CDR1 MNHNY, CDR2 SVGAGI (reference sequence). V was clipped by 8 bases and J by 5 bases; unmatched bases: 17. CDR3 length: 17 amino acids.

The CDR3 loop reads CASSPITLPGANVLTF. CDR3 sequence (DNA): TGTGCCAGCAGCCCGATAACCCTACCTGGGGCCAACGTCCTGACTTTC. The V call is TRBV27, the J call TRBJ2-6; no clear D. This CDR3 contains 16 residues. Trimming left V 6 bases short and J 2 bases short, with 14 bases between. CDR1 is MNHEY, CDR2 SMNVEV, per germline (reference sequence).

The genes are TRBV3-1 (or the pseudogene TRBV3-2) and TRBJ1-1; D unresolved. The CDR3 spans 15 residues. CDR1 and CDR2 (germline): LGHDT, YNNKEL (reference sequence). V was shortened by 1 base and J by 2 bases, with 11 bases between the two germline ends. CDR3: CASSQAKRDNTEAFF. CDR3 sequence (DNA): TGTGCCAGCAGCCAAGCGAAACGGGATAACACTGAAGCTTTCTTT.

This chain joins TRBV6-5 and TRBJ1-2, with D unresolved. Trimming removed 7 bases at V and 8 bases at J, with 20 bases between. Germline V CDR1 and CDR2: MNHEY, SVGAGI. This CDR3 has 14 residues. The DNA of the CDR3 is TGTGCCAGCACCCCCGGCCGCATAAGAGGAGGCTACACCTTC. The encoded protein is CASTPGRIRGGYTF.

The chain links TRBV6-5 to TRBJ1-1; perhaps TRBD1 as D (5 bases). Germline CDR1 and CDR2: MNHEY and SVGAGI. Trimming took 7 bases from V and 2 from J, leaving 11 bases between them. There are 13 residues in the CDR3. The chain's CDR3 is CASTIQVNTEAFF. CDR3 DNA: TGTGCCAGCACTATACAGGTAAACACTGAAGCTTTCTTT.

This sequence joins TRBV6-5 and TRBJ2-7; D assignment may be TRBD1 or TRBD2 (5 bases each). The CDR3 is 15 residues long. The V end lost 6 bases, the J end lost 2 bases, and 17 bases lay between the germline ends. The germline V gene has CDR1 MNHEY and CDR2 SVGAGI. For the CDR3, the DNA is TGTGCCAGCAGATCCGGGACGGAGTTTCCCTACGAGCAGTACTTC. Its translation: CASRSGTEFPYEQYF.

The V call is TRBV5-1, the J call TRBJ2-7, with D possibly matching TRBD2 (5 bases). The germline V and J ends were trimmed by 4 bases and 3 bases, with 11 bases remaining between them. Looked up from germline, CDR1 is SGHRS and CDR2 is YFSETQ. The CDR3 loop spans 13 amino acids. The CDR3 region has the DNA TGCGCCAGCAGCCCCCCTAGCAGCTACGAGCAGTACTTC. This encodes CASSPPSSYEQYF.

This chain connects TRBV3-1 (or the pseudogene TRBV3-2) to TRBJ1-4; D remains unclear. There are 15 residues in the CDR3. The V and J ends lost 1 base and 4 bases respectively, with 10 bases between them. Germline V gene lookup returns CDR1 LGHDT and CDR2 YNNKEL (reference sequence). The CDR3: CASSQANSYNEKLFF. The CDR3 bases are TGTGCCAGCAGCCAAGCGAACAGCTATAATGAAAAACTGTTTTTT.

The rearrangement uses TRBV5-8 and TRBJ1-6, with 7 bases lining up with TRBD1. This CDR3 has 16 residues. Germline V lookup: CDR1 SGHTS, CDR2 YDEGEE. After removal of 4 bases from V and 9 bases from J, the junction contained 13 bases not matched to a gene. The CDR3, as DNA: TGTGCCAGCAGCCCGGGACAGCCGGGGGTGGGTTCACCCCTCCACTTT. This sequence encodes CASSPGQPGVGSPLHF.

The rearrangement joins TRBV28 to TRBJ2-7; either TRBD1 or TRBD2 may fit D (6 bases each). The CDR3 totals 13 residues. The ends were cut back, 5 bases at V and 4 bases at J, with 12 bases in the middle. CDR1 and CDR2 from the germline V gene are MDHEN and SYDVKM. CDR3 DNA: TGTGCCAGCAGTCTAGGGGGGTCGTACGAGCAGTACTTC. Translating gives CASSLGGSYEQYF.

This clone was detected only a few times. This chain connects TRBV19 to TRBJ1-5; D not certain. V lost 6 bases to trimming and J lost 4 bases, with 10 bases between them. Per the germline V gene, CDR1 is LNHDA and CDR2 is SQIVND (reference sequence). This CDR3 region has 13 residues. The CDR3 spells CASRMEGNQPQHF. Here the CDR3 DNA reads TGTGCCAGTAGAATGGAGGGAAATCAGCCCCAGCATTTT. Using reference TRBV19 and TRBJ1-5 for the parts outside the CDR3, the full variable domain is DGGITQSPKYLFRKEGQNVTLSCEQNLNHDAMYWYRQDPGQGLRLIYYSQIVNDFQKGDIAEGYSVSREKKESFPLTVTSAQKNPTAFYLCASRMEGNQPQHFGDGTRLSIL.

The count of this clone is one. The chain uses TRBV28 and TRBJ1-1, with a weak D call TRBD1 (6 bases). The CDR3 extends over 14 amino acids. Germline-derived CDR1 and CDR2 are MDHEN and SYDVKM. V was cut by 6 bases and J by 6 bases, with 17 bases left in between. The CDR3 region has the DNA TGTGCCAGCAGGGAGACAGGTCCAGTGGCTGAAGCTTTCTTT. This codes for CASRETGPVAEAFF.

The chain is built from TRBV2 and TRBJ1-2; 9 bases map to TRBD1. Trimming cost V 6 bases and J 8 bases; bases outside gene matches: 16. The CDR3 has 16 residues. CDR1 is SNHLY, CDR2 FYNNEI, per germline. In DNA form, the CDR3 reads TGTGCCAGCAGCCCTAGAAGGGGACAGGGTATATACGGCTACACCTTC. As protein: CASSPRRGQGIYGYTF.

The chain couples TRBV7-3 to TRBJ2-2; 11 nucleotides line up with TRBD1. The CDR3 length is 17 residues. The germline V gene has CDR1 SGHTA and CDR2 FQGTGA. The ends lost 7 bases at V and 0 bases at J; junction bases unmatched: 7. The CDR3 DNA reads TGTGCCAGCACCCGGACAGGGGGCGCTTCGAACACCGGGGAGCTGTTTTTT. Protein: CASTRTGGASNTGELFF.

V gene TRBV19 combines with J gene TRBJ2-1, with a possible D match to TRBD2 (5 bases). This CDR3 region has 12 residues. The V end lost 4 bases, the J end lost 7 bases, and 8 bases lay between the germline ends. Germline CDR1 is LNHDA and CDR2 is SQIVND (reference sequence). In nucleotides, the CDR3 is TGTGCCAGTAGTAGGCGGGTAAATGAGCAGTTCTTC. Amino acid sequence: CASSRRVNEQFF.

This clone occurred a few times. The chain is built from TRBV2 and TRBJ1-5; no clear D gene. Between the trimmed V and J ends, which lost 6 bases and 6 bases, there was a span of 15 bases. CDR1 SNHLY and CDR2 FYNNEI come from the germline V gene. This CDR3 has 14 amino acids. The CDR3 is CASRARTVFQPQHF. The CDR3 DNA follows: TGTGCCAGCAGAGCCCGTACGGTATTTCAGCCCCAGCATTTT.

V and J are TRBV7-2 and TRBJ2-1; 11 bases are shared with TRBD2. This CDR3 contains 15 residues. Germline assignment: CDR1 SGHTA and CDR2 FQGNSA. V lost 5 bases, J lost 4 bases, and 4 bases stayed unmatched. The DNA of the CDR3 is TGTGCCAGCAGCGCACTAGCGGGGGTTTACAATGAGCAGTTCTTC. Residues: CASSALAGVYNEQFF.

The genes are TRBV6-5 and TRBJ1-5; TRBD1 aligns across 8 bases. Germline V gives CDR1 MNHEY, CDR2 SVGAGI. The J segment lost 0 bases and the V segment lost 8 bases, leaving 6 bases of the junction unmatched. The CDR3 sequence is 15 residues long. The chain's CDR3 is CASRRDRNSNQPQHF. Written as DNA, the CDR3 is TGTGCCAGCCGCCGGGACAGGAATAGCAATCAGCCCCAGCATTTT.

The rearrangement links TRBV11-3 to TRBJ2-7; 7 bases line up with TRBD1. The CDR3 runs 15 residues. J lost 2 bases, V lost 4 bases, and 8 bases had no gene match. Germline assignment: CDR1 SGHNT and CDR2 YENEEA. Here the CDR3 reads CASSSSTQGPYEQYF. The CDR3 DNA is TGTGCCAGCAGCTCTTCTACACAGGGGCCCTACGAGCAGTACTTC.

This clone has only a few counts. The V gene is TRBV7-3, the J gene TRBJ2-7, with TRBD1 identical over 9 bases. CDR1 SGHTA and CDR2 FQGTGA come from the germline V gene. This CDR3 is 14 amino acids long. After removal of 5 bases from V and 5 bases from J, the junction contained 7 bases not matched to a gene. This chain's CDR3 is CASSPADRGNEQYF. In DNA, the CDR3 is TGTGCCAGCAGCCCCGCAGACAGGGGGAACGAGCAGTACTTC.

This sequence joins TRBV15 and TRBJ2-7, with D tentatively TRBD2 (6 bases). The CDR3 runs 17 residues. The germline gives CDR1 LNHNV, CDR2 YYDKDF (reference sequence). V lost 0 bases and J lost 1, with 16 bases in between. The CDR3 sequence is CATSRDRIGAGSYEQYF. CDR3 coding DNA: TGTGCCACCAGCAGAGATCGGATAGGGGCGGGATCCTACGAGCAGTACTTC.

The V call is TRBV27, the J call TRBJ1-2; no clear D gene. Trimming pared 3 bases from V and 6 bases from J, leaving 11 bases between. Germline values: CDR1 MNHEY, CDR2 SMNVEV (reference sequence). The CDR3 consists of 13 residues. Written as DNA, the CDR3 is TGTGCCAGCAGTTTCTCGGGGTACGATGGCTACACCTTC. Translation: CASSFSGYDGYTF.

This sequence joins TRBV10-3 and TRBJ2-1; TRBD1 aligns across 9 bases. This CDR3 comprises 14 residues. The V and J ends lost 2 bases and 12 bases, in that order; junction bases with no gene match: 8. The germline CDR1 and CDR2 sequences are ENHRY and SYGVKD. CDR3 sequence reads: CAISEGRTGEAQFF. The CDR3 DNA sequence: TGTGCCATCAGTGAGGGTAGGACAGGGGAGGCGCAGTTCTTC.

Turning to this clone: Within the sample, other DNA sequences also encode this same CDR3. The chain has TRBV27 and TRBJ1-1, with D hard to call. The CDR3 length is 13 residues. The V gene lost 3 bases and the J gene lost 0 bases, with 5 bases spanning the gap. In germline, CDR1 is MNHEY, CDR2 SMNVEV (reference sequence). The CDR3 spells CASSFRMNTEAFF. In DNA form, the CDR3 reads TGTGCCAGCAGTTTCCGGATGAACACTGAAGCTTTCTTT.

V is TRBV19 and J is TRBJ2-5; perhaps TRBD1 as D (6 bases). CDR1 LNHDA and CDR2 SQIVND come from the germline V gene (reference sequence). V was shortened by 1 base and J by 4 bases, with 16 bases between the two germline ends. This CDR3 comprises 16 residues. Here the CDR3 reads CASSIGGQGFPETQYF. In DNA, the CDR3 is TGTGCCAGTAGTATAGGGGGGCAGGGGTTCCCAGAGACCCAGTACTTC.

The V call is TRBV10-2, the J call TRBJ2-1; 8 bases agree with TRBD1. Germline values: CDR1 WSHSY, CDR2 SAAADI. The CDR3 runs to 14 residues. Trimming took 6 bases from V and 5 from J; bases not matched to a gene: 6. Here the CDR3 DNA reads TGCGCCAGCAGATCAGGGGGCTCGGACAATGAGCAGTTCTTC. It yields the protein CASRSGGSDNEQFF.

V is TRBV24-1 and J is TRBJ2-1; 8 nucleotides agree with TRBD1. The J segment lost 7 bases and the V segment lost 6 bases, leaving 1 base of the junction unmatched. The CDR3 loop spans 12 amino acids. Germline V gene lookup returns CDR1 KGHDR and CDR2 SFDVKD. The CDR3 region has the DNA TGTGCCACCAGTCGGACAGGGAATGAGCAGTTCTTC. This sequence encodes CATSRTGNEQFF.